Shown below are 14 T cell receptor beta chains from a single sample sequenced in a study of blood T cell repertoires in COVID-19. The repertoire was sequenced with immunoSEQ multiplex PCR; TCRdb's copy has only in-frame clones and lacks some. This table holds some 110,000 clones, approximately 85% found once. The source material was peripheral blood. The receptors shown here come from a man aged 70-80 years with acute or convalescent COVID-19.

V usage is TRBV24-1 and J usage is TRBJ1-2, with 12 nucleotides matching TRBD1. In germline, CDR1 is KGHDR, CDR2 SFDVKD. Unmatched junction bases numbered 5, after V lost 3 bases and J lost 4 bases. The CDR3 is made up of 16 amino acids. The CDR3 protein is CATSDAMGQGAYGYTF. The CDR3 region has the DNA TGTGCCACCAGTGATGCCATGGGACAGGGGGCCTATGGCTACACCTTC.

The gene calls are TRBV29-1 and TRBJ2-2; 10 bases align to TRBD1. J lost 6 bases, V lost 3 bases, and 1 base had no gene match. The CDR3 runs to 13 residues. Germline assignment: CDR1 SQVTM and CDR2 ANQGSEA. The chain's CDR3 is CSVDGQGAGELFF. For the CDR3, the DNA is TGCAGCGTTGATGGACAGGGGGCCGGGGAGCTGTTTTTT.

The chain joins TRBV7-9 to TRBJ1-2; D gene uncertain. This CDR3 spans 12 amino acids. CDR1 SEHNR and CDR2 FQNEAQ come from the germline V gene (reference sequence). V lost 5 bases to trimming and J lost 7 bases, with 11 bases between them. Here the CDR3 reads CASSQSISGYTF. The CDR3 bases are TGTGCCAGCAGCCAGTCAATCTCTGGCTACACCTTC. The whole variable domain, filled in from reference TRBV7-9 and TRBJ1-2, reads DTGVSQNPRHKITKRGQNVTFRCDPISEHNRLYWYRQTLGQGPEFLTYFQNEAQLEKSRLLSDRFSAERPKGSFSTLEIQRTEQGDSAMYLCASSQSISGYTFGSGTRLTVV.

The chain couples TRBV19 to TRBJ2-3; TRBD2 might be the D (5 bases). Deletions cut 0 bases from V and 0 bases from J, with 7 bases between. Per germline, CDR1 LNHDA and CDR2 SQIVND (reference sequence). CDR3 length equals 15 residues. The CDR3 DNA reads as TGTGCCAGTAGTATAGATGGGGAGAGCACAGATACGCAGTATTTT. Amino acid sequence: CASSIDGESTDTQYF.

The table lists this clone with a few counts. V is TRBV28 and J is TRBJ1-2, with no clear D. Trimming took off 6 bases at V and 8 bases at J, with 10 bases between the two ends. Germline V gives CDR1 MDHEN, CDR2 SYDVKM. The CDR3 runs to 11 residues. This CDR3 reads CASRLTWGYTF. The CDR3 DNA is TGTGCCAGCAGATTGACTTGGGGCTACACCTTC.

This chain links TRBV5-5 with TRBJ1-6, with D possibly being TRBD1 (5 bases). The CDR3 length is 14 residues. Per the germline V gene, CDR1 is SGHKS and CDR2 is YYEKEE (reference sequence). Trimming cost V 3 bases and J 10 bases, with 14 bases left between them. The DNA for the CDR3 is TGTGCCAGCAGCTCATATGGGGCTTACTCACCCCTCCACTTT. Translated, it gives CASSSYGAYSPLHF.

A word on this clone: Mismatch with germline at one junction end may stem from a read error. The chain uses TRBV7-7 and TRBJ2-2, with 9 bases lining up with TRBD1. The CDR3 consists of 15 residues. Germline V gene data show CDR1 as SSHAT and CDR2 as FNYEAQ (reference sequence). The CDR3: CASSSLNRGPGELFF. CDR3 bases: TGTGCTAGCAGCTCACTAAACAGGGGGCCCGGGGAGCTGTTTTTT. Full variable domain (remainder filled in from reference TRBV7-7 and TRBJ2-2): GAGVSQSPRYKVTKRGQDVTLRCDPISSHATLYWYQQALGQGPEFLTYFNYEAQPDKSGLPSDRFSAERPEGSISTLTIQRTEQRDSAMYRCASSSLNRGPGELFFGEGSRLTVL.

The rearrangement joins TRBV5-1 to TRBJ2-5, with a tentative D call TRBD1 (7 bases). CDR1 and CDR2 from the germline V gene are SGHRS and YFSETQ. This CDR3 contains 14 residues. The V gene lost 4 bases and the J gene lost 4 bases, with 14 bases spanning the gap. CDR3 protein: CASSLRQGGETQYF. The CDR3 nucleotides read TGCGCCAGCAGCCTAAGACAGGGAGGAGAGACCCAGTACTTC.

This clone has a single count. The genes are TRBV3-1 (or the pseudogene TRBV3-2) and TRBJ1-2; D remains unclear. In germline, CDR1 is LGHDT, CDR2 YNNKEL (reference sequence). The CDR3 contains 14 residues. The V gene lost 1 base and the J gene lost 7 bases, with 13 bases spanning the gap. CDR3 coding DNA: TGTGCCAGCAGCCAAGGGCGAGCGGCGGCTGGCTACACCTTC. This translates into CASSQGRAAAGYTF.

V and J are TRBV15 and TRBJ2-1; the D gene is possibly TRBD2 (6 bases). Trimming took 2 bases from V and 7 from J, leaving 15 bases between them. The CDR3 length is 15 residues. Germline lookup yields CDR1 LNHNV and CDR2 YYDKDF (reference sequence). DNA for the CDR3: TGTGCCACCAGCAGATCTCGGGGGATCCGGAATGAGCAGTTCTTC. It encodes CATSRSRGIRNEQFF. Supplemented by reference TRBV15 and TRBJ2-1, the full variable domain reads DAMVIQNPRYQVTQFGKPVTLSCSQTLNHNVMYWYQQKSSQAPKLLFHYYDKDFNNEADTPDNFQSRRPNTSFCFLDIRSPGLGDTAMYLCATSRSRGIRNEQFFGPGTRLTVL.

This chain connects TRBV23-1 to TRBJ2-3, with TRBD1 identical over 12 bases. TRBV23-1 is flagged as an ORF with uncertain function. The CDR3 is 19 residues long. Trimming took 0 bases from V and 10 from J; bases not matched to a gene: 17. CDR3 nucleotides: TGCGCCAGCAGTCAATCGTGGGGTCCCGGGACAGGGGGCATTCAGGCGCAGTATTTT. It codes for CASSQSWGPGTGGIQAQYF.

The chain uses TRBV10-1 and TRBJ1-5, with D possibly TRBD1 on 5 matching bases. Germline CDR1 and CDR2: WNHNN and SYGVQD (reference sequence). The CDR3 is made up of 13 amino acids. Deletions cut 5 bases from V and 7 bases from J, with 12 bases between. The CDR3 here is CASSLDTRQPQHF. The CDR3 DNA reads TGCGCCAGCAGTTTGGACACTCGGCAGCCCCAGCATTTT.

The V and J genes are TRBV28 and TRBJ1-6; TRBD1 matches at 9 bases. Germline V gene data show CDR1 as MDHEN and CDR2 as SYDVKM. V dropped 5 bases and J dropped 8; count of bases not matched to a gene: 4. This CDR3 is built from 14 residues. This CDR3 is CASSLGTGHSPLHF. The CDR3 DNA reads TGTGCCAGCAGTCTAGGGACAGGGCATTCACCCCTCCACTTT.

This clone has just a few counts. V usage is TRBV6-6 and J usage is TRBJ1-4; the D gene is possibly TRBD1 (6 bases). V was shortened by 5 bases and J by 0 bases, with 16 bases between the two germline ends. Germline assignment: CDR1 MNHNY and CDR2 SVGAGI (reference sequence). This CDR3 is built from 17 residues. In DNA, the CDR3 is TGTGCCAGCAGTCCTCCTCCAGGGGCCGCAACTAATGAAAAACTGTTTTTT. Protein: CASSPPPGAATNEKLFF.